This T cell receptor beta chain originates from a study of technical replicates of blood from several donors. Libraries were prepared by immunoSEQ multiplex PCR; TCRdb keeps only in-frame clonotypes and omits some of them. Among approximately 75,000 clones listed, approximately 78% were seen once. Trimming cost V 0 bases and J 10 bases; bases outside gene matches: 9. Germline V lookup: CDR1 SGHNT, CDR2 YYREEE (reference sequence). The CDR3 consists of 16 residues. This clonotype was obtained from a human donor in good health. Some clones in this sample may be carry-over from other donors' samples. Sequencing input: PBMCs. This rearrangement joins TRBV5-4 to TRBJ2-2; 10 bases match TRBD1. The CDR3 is CASSLGDRGRSKELFF. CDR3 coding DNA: TGTGCCAGCAGCTTGGGAGACAGGGGGCGATCGAAGGAGCTGTTTTTT. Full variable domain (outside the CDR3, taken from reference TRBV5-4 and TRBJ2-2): ETGVTQSPTHLIKTRGQQVTLRCSSQSGHNTVSWYQQALGQGPQFIFQYYREEENGRGNFPPRFSGLQFPNYSSELNVNALELDDSALYLCASSLGDRGRSKELFFGEGSRLTVL.